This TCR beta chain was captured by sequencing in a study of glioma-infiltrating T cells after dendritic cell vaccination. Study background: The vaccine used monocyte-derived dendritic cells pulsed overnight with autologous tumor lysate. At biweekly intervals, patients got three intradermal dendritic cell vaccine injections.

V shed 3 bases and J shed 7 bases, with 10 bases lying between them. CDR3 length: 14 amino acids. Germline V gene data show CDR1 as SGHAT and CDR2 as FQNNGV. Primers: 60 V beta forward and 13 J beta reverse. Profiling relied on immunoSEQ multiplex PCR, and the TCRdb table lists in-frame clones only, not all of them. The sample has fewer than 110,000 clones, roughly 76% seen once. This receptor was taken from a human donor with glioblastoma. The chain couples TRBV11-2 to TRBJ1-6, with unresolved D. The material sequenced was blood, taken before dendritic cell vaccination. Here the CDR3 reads CASSFGLINSPLHF. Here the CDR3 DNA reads TGTGCCAGCAGCTTTGGACTGATCAATTCACCCCTCCACTTT.